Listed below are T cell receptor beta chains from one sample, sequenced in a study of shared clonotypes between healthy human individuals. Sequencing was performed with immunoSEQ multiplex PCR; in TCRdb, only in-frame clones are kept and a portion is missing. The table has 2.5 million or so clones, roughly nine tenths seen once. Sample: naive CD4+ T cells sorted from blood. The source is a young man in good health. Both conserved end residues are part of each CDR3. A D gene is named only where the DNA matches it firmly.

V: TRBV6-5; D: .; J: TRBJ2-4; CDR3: CASSYGGLAKNIQYF; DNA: TGTGCCAGCAGTTACGGGGGCCTAGCCAAAAACATTCAGTACTTC
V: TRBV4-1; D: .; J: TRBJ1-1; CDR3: CASSLPGGVNTEAFF; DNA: TGCGCCAGCAGCCTTCCCGGGGGGGTGAACACTGAAGCTTTCTTT
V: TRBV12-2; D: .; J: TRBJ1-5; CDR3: CASRLRMNQPQHF; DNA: TGTGCAAGTCGCTTAAGGATGAATCAGCCCCAGCATTTT
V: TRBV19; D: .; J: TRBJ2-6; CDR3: CASLGRGGANVLTF; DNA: TGTGCCAGTTTGGGGCGGGGTGGGGCCAACGTCCTGACTTTC
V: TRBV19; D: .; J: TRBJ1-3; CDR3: CASSIFYQGISGNTIYF; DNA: TGTGCCAGTAGTATATTTTACCAGGGGATCTCTGGAAACACCATATATTTT
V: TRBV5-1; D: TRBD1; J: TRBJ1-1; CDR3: CASSAPDRGRVTEAFF; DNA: TGCGCCAGCAGCGCCCCGGACAGGGGGCGGGTCACTGAAGCTTTCTTT
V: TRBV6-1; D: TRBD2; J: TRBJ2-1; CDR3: CASSELTSGYNEQFF; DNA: TGTGCCAGCAGTGAACTCACTAGCGGCTACAATGAGCAGTTCTTC
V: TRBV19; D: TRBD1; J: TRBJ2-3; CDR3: CASSQNRGTDTQYF; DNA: TGTGCCAGTAGTCAAAACAGGGGAACAGATACGCAGTATTTT
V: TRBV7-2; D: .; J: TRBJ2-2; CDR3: CASSSRGSNTGELFF; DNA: TGTGCCAGCAGTAGCAGGGGTTCGAACACCGGGGAGCTGTTTTTT
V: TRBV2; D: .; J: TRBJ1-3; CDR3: CASSFEKVSGNTIYF; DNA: TGTGCCAGCAGCTTTGAAAAGGTCTCTGGAAACACCATATATTTT
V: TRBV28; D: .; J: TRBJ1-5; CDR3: CASSLPGGGYQPQHF; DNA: TGTGCCAGCAGTTTACCGGGGGGCGGTTATCAGCCCCAGCATTTT
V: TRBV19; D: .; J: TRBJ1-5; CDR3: CASSIVRQKDQPQHF; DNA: TGTGCCAGTAGTATAGTTCGACAGAAGGACCAGCCCCAGCATTTT
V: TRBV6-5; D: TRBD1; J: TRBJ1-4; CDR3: CASSRDRNEKLFF; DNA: TGTGCCAGCAGTCGGGACAGGAATGAAAAACTGTTTTTT
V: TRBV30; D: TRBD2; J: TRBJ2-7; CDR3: CAWSGGSTYEQYF; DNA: TGTGCCTGGAGCGGGGGGAGCACGTACGAGCAGTACTTC
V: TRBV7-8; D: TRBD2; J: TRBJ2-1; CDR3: CASSFTSGRSNEQFF; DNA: TGTGCCAGCAGCTTTACTAGCGGGAGGAGTAATGAGCAGTTCTTC